The rows below give T cell receptor beta chains drawn from one sample of a study of technical replicates of blood from a handful of donors. Method: immunoSEQ multiplex PCR; TCRdb's copy keeps in-frame clones and lacks some. The sample holds about 91,000 clones, 85% to 95% seen once. Sequencing used T cells isolated from PBMCs. These receptors all stem from a human donor in good health. Both conserved end residues are part of each CDR3.

v_call	cdr3_length	cdr3_aa
TRBV2	13	CASMRQEAGELFF
TRBV9	13	CASSLPGATEAFF
TRBV19	17	CASSMRSSGGRANEQFF
TRBV7-3	16	CASSLRVTDRNTEAFF
TRBV28	14	CASTSGTSVGGQYF
TRBV28	11	CASSSLAELFF
TRBV5-4	15	CASSFLAGARNEQFF
TRBV7-2	13	CAIQDRVPAGYTF
TRBV10-2	13	CASKAGWNYGYTF
TRBV11-2	16	CASSPFILRDSYEQYF
TRBV18	13	CASSPGQGTEAFF
TRBV30	13	CAWSAAGGQPQHF
TRBV6-6	15	CASSKQAGGPYEQYF
TRBV7-6	15	CASSGWGGLQETQYF
TRBV21-1	20	CASSKARSSGGPPPYNEQFF
TRBV28	16	CASSYPLAGAYNEQFF
TRBV6-5	15	CASSYSKRTTYEQYF
TRBV19	15	CASSLVGTNNQPQHF
TRBV14	13	CASSQVFSGELFF
TRBV19	15	CASSIVTSGHNEQFF
TRBV11-2	15	CASSSTGQTSYEQYF
TRBV5-1	15	CASSLGQGRAYEQYF
TRBV10-3	14	CAISESDRGTEAFF
TRBV2	13	CASSLRKTYEQYF
TRBV11-2	18	CASSLHTGGGSMNTEAFF
TRBV7-2	16	CASRLFSGANTGELFF
TRBV13	14	CASSPISGTYGYTF
TRBV4-2	20	CASSPSTTSLAGGGYYEQYF
TRBV7-2	13	CASSLAGGYGYTF
TRBV18	15	CASSRRQVVTYEQYF
TRBV19	14	CASSIFGQSYGYTF
TRBV4-2	13	CASQGVGNNEQFF
TRBV28	11	CASREAYEQYF
TRBV5-1	15	CASSLRTGGGYGYTF
TRBV2	15	CAGRYQGLAKNIQYF
TRBV5-4	15	CASSGGLAGTGELFF
TRBV6-5	14	CASSYHGRYNEQFF
TRBV7-9	15	CASSLLWPGDNEQFF
TRBV28	18	CASSLLGQGLRAGNTIYF
TRBV7-9	17	CASSPQTSGGRYNEQFF
TRBV19	15	CASSIGPGQGSEQYF
TRBV28	14	CASSERQVNQPQHF
TRBV10-3	15	CAITSGTDLQETQYF
TRBV9	18	CASSGTGGGLVNTGELFF
TRBV4-1	17	CASSQGGDEASSYEQYF
TRBV29-1	13	CSVDHWSRRGYTF
TRBV11-3	15	CASSPRTEGTGELFF
TRBV5-4	11	CASSTVYEQYF
TRBV6-1	15	CASSARSGRNTEAFF
TRBV28	12	CASSLESHEQFF
TRBV10-3	16	CAISPELGQWNTEAFF
TRBV5-5	18	CASSSLRSTSGAPYEQYF
TRBV7-9	16	CASRPNWVRGQEEAFF
TRBV21-1	12	CASDGGRTEAFF
TRBV5-1	16	CASSLAGQGIGNTIYF
TRBV7-9	17	CASSSPWEGGPKNIQYF
TRBV6-5	14	CASSYGGSYNEQFF